This T cell receptor beta chain was observed in a study of blood T cell repertoires in COVID-19. Study information: Samples representing acute and convalescent COVID-19 were sourced from the United States, Italy and Spain. T cells, B-cell-depleted T cells, or PBMCs provided the cDNA or gDNA that served as material.

The CDR3 extends over 15 amino acids. Germline V CDR1 and CDR2: SGHTA, FQGNSA. V lost 4 bases, J lost 2 bases, and 6 bases stayed unmatched. Under the authors' procedure: Amplified reference gene primers provided the basis for estimating nucleated cell counts. Measured with immunoSEQ multiplex PCR; TCRdb has only the in-frame clones, and not every one. Clone size and the V and J calls come from that table; the DNA yielded D and trimming. The sample includes some 140,000 clones, 87% seen only once; the top ten take 2% to 3%. The clonotype comes from a middle-aged man with active COVID-19. This chain connects TRBV7-2 to TRBJ2-7; 9 positions match TRBD1. The sequencing sample was made of peripheral blood. CDR3 protein: CASSSSGTGPYEQYF. As DNA, the CDR3 is TGTGCCAGCAGCTCCTCCGGGACAGGGCCCTACGAGCAGTACTTC.